Following are 10 T cell receptor beta chains from one sample sequenced in a study of OX40 agonist ivuxolimab in advanced cancers. Repertoires were generated with immunoSEQ multiplex PCR, while TCRdb's copy carries only in-frame clones and drops some. Among around 100,000 clones listed, roughly nine tenths were seen once. The sequencing used CD4+ or CD8+ T cells sorted from blood, collected in a trial of the OX40 agonist ivuxolimab. Every receptor here comes from an adult with an advanced solid tumor such as melanoma, head and neck, liver or kidney cancer.

The gene calls are TRBV6-1 and TRBJ2-7; D not certain. CDR1 is MNHNS, CDR2 SASEGT, per germline. V lost 4 bases, J lost 3 bases, and 4 bases lay in between. This CDR3 has 11 amino acids. The CDR3 sequence is CASSGYYEQYF. The CDR3 coding sequence is TGTGCCAGCAGTGGGTACTACGAGCAGTACTTC.

J is TRBJ2-2 and V is TRBV7-9; D might be TRBD2 (5 bases). The V end lost 3 bases, the J end lost 4 bases, and 9 bases lay between the germline ends. This CDR3 comprises 14 residues. CDR1 and CDR2 from the germline V gene are SEHNR and FQNEAQ (reference sequence). The CDR3 region is CASSLLAGTGELFF. The CDR3 DNA reads as TGTGCCAGCAGCTTGCTAGCAGGCACCGGGGAGCTGTTTTTT.

The chain is built from TRBV7-2 and TRBJ2-3; D gene unclear. CDR3 size: 12 residues. Germline V gene sequence: CDR1 SGHTA, CDR2 FQGNSA. Trimming removed 5 bases from V and 8 bases from J, with 11 bases in between. The CDR3 is CASSPKSGTQYF. The CDR3 nucleotides read TGTGCCAGCAGCCCCAAATCCGGTACGCAGTATTTT.

V usage is TRBV2 and J usage is TRBJ2-7; 8 bases agree with TRBD1. The V gene end was trimmed by 2 bases and the J gene end by 2 bases; junction bases not matched to a gene: 17. The germline CDR1 and CDR2 sequences are SNHLY and FYNNEI. The CDR3 contains 19 residues. This CDR3 reads CASSEFVSPQGGLPYEQYF. CDR3 sequence (DNA): TGTGCCAGCAGTGAATTCGTCAGTCCACAGGGGGGACTTCCCTACGAGCAGTACTTC. The full variable domain, rest sourced from reference TRBV2 and TRBJ2-7, is EPEVTQTPSHQVTQMGQEVILRCVPISNHLYFYWYRQILGQKVEFLVSFYNNEISEKSEIFDDQFSVERPDGSNFTLKIRSTKLEDSAMYFCASSEFVSPQGGLPYEQYFGPGTRLTVT.

The gene calls are TRBV9 and TRBJ2-1, with TRBD2 matching over 10 bases. This CDR3 has 16 amino acids. CDR1 and CDR2 from the germline V gene are SGDLS and YYNGEE. V gave up 4 bases and J gave up 4 bases; unmatched junction bases: 8. CDR3 in DNA: TGTGCCAGCAGCTCCCGACTAGCGGGCCTATACAATGAGCAGTTCTTC. This translates into CASSSRLAGLYNEQFF.

The chain combines TRBV7-9 with TRBJ2-5; 10 bases map to TRBD1. V trimming: 1 base; J trimming: 6 bases; junction bases outside the gene matches: 5. CDR1 and CDR2 from the germline V gene are SEHNR and FQNEAQ (reference sequence). The length of the CDR3 is 15 residues. The CDR3 nucleotides are TGTGCCAGCAGCTTAGGGACAGGGGGACAGAAGACCCAGTACTTC. Amino acid sequence: CASSLGTGGQKTQYF.

The rearrangement links TRBV7-2 to TRBJ2-2; 9 bases agree with TRBD2. V was pared by 2 bases and J by 7 bases, with 11 bases of the junction left unmatched. Germline V CDR1 and CDR2: SGHTA, FQGNSA. The CDR3 covers 17 residues. Here the CDR3 DNA reads TGTGCCAGCAGCTTATGGGGCGGGAGGGCCCTGGGCGGGGAGCTGTTTTTT. It translates to CASSLWGGRALGGELFF. Full variable domain (outside the CDR3, taken from reference TRBV7-2 and TRBJ2-2): GAGVSQSPSNKVTEKGKDVELRCDPISGHTALYWYRQSLGQGLEFLIYFQGNSAPDKSGLPSDRFSAERTGGSVSTLTIQRTQQEDSAVYLCASSLWGGRALGGELFFGEGSRLTVL.

The V and J genes are TRBV19 and TRBJ2-2, with TRBD1 matching 7 bases. V lost 5 bases and J lost 3; bases outside the gene matches: 6. CDR3 size: 15 residues. In germline, CDR1 is LNHDA, CDR2 SQIVND (reference sequence). CDR3: CASSFIQGYTGELFF. The CDR3 DNA follows: TGTGCCAGTAGTTTCATACAGGGGTACACCGGGGAGCTGTTTTTT.

V usage is TRBV7-2 and J usage is TRBJ2-7, with TRBD2 as a possible D gene (7 bases). The ends were cut back, 5 bases at V and 7 bases at J, with 18 bases in the middle. Germline CDR1 SGHTA, CDR2 FQGNSA. CDR3 length: 14 amino acids. The CDR3 protein is CASSNSRGALEQYF. CDR3 in DNA: TGTGCCAGCAGCAATAGCCGGGGGGCTCTTGAGCAGTACTTC.

The chain employs TRBV29-1 and TRBJ2-1; no definite D call. Between the trimmed V and J ends, which lost 6 bases and 0 bases, there was a span of 12 bases. CDR1 and CDR2 (germline): SQVTM, ANQGSEA. This CDR3 spans 14 amino acids. The CDR3, as DNA: TGCAGCGTCTGGACGGTTGGCTCCTACAATGAGCAGTTCTTC. Its translation is CSVWTVGSYNEQFF.